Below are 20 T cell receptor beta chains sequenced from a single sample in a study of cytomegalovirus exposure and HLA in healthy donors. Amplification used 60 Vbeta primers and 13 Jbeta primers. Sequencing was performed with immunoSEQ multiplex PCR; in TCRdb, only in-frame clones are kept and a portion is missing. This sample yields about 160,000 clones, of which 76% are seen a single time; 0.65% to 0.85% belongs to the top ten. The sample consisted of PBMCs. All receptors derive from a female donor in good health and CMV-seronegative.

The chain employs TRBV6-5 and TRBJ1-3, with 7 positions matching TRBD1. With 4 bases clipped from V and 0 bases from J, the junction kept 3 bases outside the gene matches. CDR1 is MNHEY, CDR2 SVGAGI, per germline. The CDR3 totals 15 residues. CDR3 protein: CASSSGQVSGNTIYF. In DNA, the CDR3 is TGTGCCAGCAGTTCCGGACAGGTCTCTGGAAACACCATATATTTT.

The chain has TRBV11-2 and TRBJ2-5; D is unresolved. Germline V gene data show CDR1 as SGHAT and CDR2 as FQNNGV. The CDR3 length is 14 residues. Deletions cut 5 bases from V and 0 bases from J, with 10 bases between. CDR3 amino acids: CASSRPANQETQYF. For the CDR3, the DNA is TGTGCCAGCAGCCGTCCTGCGAACCAAGAGACCCAGTACTTC.

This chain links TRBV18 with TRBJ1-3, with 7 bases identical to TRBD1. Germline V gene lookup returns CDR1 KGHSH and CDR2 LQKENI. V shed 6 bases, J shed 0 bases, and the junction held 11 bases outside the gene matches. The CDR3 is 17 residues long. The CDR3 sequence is CASSATTGTGSGNTIYF. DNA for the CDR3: TGTGCCAGCTCGGCCACGACAGGGACTGGCTCTGGAAACACCATATATTTT.

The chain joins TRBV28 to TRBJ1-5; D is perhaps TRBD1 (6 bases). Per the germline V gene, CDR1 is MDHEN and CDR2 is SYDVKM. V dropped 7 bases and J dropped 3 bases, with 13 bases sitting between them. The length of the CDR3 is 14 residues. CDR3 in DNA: TGTGCCAGCAACCCGACAGGAAACAATCAGCCCCAGCATTTT. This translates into CASNPTGNNQPQHF. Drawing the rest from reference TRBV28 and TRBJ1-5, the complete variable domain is DVKVTQSSRYLVKRTGEKVFLECVQDMDHENMFWYRQDPGLGLRLIYFSYDVKMKEKGDIPEGYSVSREKKERFSLILESASTNQTSMYLCASNPTGNNQPQHFGDGTRLSIL.

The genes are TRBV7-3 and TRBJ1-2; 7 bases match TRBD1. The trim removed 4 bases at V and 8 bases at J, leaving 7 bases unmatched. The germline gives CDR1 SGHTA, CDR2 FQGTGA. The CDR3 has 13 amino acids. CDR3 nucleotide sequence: TGTGCCAGCAGCTCCTTCCAGGGGGGCGGCTACACCTTC. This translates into CASSSFQGGGYTF.

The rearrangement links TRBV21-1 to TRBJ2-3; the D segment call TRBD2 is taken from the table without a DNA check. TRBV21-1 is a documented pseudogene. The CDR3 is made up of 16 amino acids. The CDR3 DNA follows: TGTGCCAGCAGCAAACGTCCTAGCGGGAGGACAGATACGCAGTATTTT. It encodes CASSKRPSGRTDTQYF.

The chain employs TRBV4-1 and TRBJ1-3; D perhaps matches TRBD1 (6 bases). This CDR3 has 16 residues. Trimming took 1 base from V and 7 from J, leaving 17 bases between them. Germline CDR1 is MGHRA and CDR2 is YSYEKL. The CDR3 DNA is TGCGCCAGCAGCCAAGGGGACACTGGGGTTGTGAACACCATATATTTT. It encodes CASSQGDTGVVNTIYF.

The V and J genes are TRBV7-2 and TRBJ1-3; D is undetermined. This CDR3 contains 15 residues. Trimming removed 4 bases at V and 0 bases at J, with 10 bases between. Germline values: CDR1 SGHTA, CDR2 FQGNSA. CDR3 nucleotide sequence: TGTGCCAGCAGCTCCCTTTTTAGCTCTGGAAACACCATATATTTT. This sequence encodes CASSSLFSSGNTIYF.

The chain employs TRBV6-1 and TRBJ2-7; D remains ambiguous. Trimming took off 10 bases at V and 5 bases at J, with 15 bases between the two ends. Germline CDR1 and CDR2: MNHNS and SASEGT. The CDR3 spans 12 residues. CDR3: CAIEVEGDEQYF. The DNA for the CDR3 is TGTGCCATCGAGGTGGAAGGCGACGAGCAGTACTTC.

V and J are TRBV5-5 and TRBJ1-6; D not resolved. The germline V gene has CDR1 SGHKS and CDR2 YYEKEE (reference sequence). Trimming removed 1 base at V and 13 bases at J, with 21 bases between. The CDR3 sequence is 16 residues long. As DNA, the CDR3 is TGTGCCAGCAGCTTGATGCCGGAGATCAACGGCGGGCCCCTCCACTTT. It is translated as CASSLMPEINGGPLHF.

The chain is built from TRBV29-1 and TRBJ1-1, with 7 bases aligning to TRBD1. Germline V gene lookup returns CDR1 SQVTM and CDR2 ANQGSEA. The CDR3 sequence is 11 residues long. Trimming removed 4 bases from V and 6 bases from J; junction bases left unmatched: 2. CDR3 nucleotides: TGCAGCGTTGGGGGGACAGCTGAAGCTTTCTTT. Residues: CSVGGTAEAFF.

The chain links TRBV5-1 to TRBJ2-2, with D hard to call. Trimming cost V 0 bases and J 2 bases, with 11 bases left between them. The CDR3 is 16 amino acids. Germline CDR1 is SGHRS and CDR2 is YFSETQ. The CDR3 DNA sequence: TGCGCCAGCAGCTTGGGGCACCGAATAAACACCGGGGAGCTGTTTTTT. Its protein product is CASSLGHRINTGELFF.

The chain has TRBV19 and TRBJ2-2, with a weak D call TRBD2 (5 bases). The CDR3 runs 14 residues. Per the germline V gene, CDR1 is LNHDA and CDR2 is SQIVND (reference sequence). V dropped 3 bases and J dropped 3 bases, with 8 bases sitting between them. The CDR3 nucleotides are TGTGCCAGTAGTATCCGGGGAGACACCGGGGAGCTGTTTTTT. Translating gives CASSIRGDTGELFF. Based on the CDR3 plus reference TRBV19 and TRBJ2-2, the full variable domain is DGGITQSPKYLFRKEGQNVTLSCEQNLNHDAMYWYRQDPGQGLRLIYYSQIVNDFQKGDIAEGYSVSREKKESFPLTVTSAQKNPTAFYLCASSIRGDTGELFFGEGSRLTVL.

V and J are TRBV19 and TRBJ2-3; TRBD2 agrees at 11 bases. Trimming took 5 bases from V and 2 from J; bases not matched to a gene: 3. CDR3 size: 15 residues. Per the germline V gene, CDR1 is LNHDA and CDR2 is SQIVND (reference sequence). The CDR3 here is CASSPTSGVTDTQYF. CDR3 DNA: TGTGCCAGTAGTCCGACTAGCGGGGTCACAGATACGCAGTATTTT.

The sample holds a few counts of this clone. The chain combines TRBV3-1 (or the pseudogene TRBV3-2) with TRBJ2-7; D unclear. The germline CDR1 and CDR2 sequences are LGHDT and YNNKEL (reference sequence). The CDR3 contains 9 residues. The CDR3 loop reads CASSQSRRV. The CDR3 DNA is TGTGCCAGCAGCCAAAGTCGACGGGTC.

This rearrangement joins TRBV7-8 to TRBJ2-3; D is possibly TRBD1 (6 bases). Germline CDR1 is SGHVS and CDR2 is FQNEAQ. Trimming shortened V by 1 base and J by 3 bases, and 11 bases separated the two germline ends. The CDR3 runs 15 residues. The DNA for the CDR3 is TGTGCCAGCAGCTTAGGGGGGCGAGGGACAGATACGCAGTATTTT. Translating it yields CASSLGGRGTDTQYF.

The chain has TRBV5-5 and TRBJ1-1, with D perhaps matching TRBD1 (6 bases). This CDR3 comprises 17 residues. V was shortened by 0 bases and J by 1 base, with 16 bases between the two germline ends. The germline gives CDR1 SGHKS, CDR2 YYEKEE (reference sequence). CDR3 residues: CASSLGGGGHRNTEAFF. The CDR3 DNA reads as TGTGCCAGCAGCTTGGGTGGGGGGGGCCATCGGAACACTGAAGCTTTCTTT.

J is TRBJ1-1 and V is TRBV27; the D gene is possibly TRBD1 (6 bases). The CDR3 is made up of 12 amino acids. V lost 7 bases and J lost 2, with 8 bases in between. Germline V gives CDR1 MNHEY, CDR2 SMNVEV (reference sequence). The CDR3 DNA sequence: TGTGCCAGCAAACAGGGAAACACTGAAGCTTTCTTT. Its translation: CASKQGNTEAFF.

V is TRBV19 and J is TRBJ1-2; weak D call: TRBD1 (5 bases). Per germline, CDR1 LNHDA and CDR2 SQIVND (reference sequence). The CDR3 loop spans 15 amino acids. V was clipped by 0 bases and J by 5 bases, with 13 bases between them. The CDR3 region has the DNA TGTGCCAGTAGTATAGATCTTTCAGGGTCTTATGGCTACACCTTC. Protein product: CASSIDLSGSYGYTF.

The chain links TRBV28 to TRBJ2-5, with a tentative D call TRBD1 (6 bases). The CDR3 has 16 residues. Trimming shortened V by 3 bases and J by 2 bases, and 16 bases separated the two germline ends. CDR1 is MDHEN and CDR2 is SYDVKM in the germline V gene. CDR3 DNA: TGTGCCAGCAGTTTCCAGGGGCAGCCTTTACAAGAGACCCAGTACTTC. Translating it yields CASSFQGQPLQETQYF.